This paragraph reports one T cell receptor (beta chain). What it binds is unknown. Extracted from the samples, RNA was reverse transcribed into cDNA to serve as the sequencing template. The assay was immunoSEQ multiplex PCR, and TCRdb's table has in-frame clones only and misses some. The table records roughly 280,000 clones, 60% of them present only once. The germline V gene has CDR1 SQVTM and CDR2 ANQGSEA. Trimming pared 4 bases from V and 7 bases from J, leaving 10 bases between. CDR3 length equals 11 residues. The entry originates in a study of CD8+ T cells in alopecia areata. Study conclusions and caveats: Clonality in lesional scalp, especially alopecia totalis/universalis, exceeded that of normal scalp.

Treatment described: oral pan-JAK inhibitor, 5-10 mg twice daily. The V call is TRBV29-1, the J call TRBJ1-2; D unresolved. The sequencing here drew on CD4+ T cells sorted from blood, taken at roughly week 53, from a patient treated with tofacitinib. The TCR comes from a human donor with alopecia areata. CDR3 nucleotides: TGCAGCGTTGGGGCAGAATTTGGCTACACCTTC. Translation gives CSVGAEFGYTF.